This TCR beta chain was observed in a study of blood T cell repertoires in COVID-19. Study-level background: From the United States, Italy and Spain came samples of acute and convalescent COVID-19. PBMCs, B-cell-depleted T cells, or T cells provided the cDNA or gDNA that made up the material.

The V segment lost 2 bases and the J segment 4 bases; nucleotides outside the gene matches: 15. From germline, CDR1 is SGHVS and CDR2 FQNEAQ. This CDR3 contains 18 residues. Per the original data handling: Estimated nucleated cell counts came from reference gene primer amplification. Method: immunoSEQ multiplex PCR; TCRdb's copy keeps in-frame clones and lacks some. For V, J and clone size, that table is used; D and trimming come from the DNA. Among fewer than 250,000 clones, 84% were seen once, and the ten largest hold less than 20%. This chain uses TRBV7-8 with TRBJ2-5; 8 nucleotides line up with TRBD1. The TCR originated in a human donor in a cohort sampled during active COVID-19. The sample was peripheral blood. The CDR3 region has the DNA TGTGCCAGCAGCTTATTACCAGCGTACAGGGGGGCCGCAGAGACCCAGTACTTC. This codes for CASSLLPAYRGAAETQYF.